One and the same sample provided the 29 T cell receptor beta chains below, sequenced in a study of regulatory T cells in long-lasting Graves disease. Through Arm-PCR of CDR3 regions and iRepertoire HTBI primers, TCR beta libraries were built. TCRdb processed the multiplex PCR reads anew with MiXCR; each CDR3 protein has one entry. The sample carries 360,000 or so distinct CDR3 sequences, 15% to 20% recorded once. Time point indicated: newly diagnosed GD, antithyroid drugs for less than 3 months. PBMCs provided the RNA from which the TCR library was made. These same data were also listed under a study on T cells in Graves' hyperthyroidism and ophthalmopathy.

Sequencing used peripheral blood mononuclear cells (PBMCs), obtained at new diagnosis, from a patient treated with antithyroid drugs. Receptors originate from a man between 40 and 49 years old with Graves disease.

Ten or more counts support this clonotype. The rearrangement joins TRBV28 to TRBJ2-2, with 10 bases lining up with TRBD1. V lost 7 bases to trimming and J lost 3 bases; unmatched junction nucleotides: 5. This CDR3 is built from 15 residues. Germline V gene lookup returns CDR1 MDHEN and CDR2 SYDVKM. This CDR3 is CASKTGGADTGELFF. The CDR3 region has the DNA TGTGCCAGCAAGACAGGGGGCGCGGACACCGGGGAGCTGTTTTTT.

CDR3 DNA: TGTGCCAGCAGCTTGACTAGCGGGGGAACTAACAATGAGCAGTTCTTC. Encoded protein: CASSLTSGGTNNEQFF. The V call is TRBV7-2, the J call TRBJ2-1, with 12 bases aligning to TRBD2. The CDR3 sequence is 16 residues long. The ends lost 3 bases at V and 5 bases at J; junction bases unmatched: 5. CDR1 and CDR2 (germline): SGHTA, FQGNSA.

The sample holds a few counts of this clonotype. This sequence joins TRBV28 and TRBJ1-5, with D maybe TRBD1 (6 bases). V lost 7 bases to trimming and J lost 6 bases, with 16 bases between them. This CDR3 has 14 residues. The germline CDR1 and CDR2 sequences are MDHEN and SYDVKM. The CDR3 nucleotides are TGTGCCAGCACCTCCGTACAGGGTACTCAGCCCCAGCATTTT. It is translated as CASTSVQGTQPQHF. The full variable domain, in which reference TRBV28 and TRBJ1-5 provide the parts outside the CDR3, is DVKVTQSSRYLVKRTGEKVFLECVQDMDHENMFWYRQDPGLGLRLIYFSYDVKMKEKGDIPEGYSVSREKKERFSLILESASTNQTSMYLCASTSVQGTQPQHFGDGTRLSIL.

The genes are TRBV5-1 and TRBJ1-3; D gene unclear. The CDR3 length is 15 residues. The germline V gene has CDR1 SGHRS and CDR2 YFSETQ. V gave up 0 bases and J gave up 0 bases, with 7 bases separating them. The CDR3 nucleotides read TGCGCCAGCAGCTTGGGTCGTGTCTCTGGAAACACCATATATTTT. Translating gives CASSLGRVSGNTIYF.

This chain uses TRBV7-7 with TRBJ2-2, with D possibly matching TRBD2 (6 bases). The CDR3 is 13 amino acids. V shed 8 bases and J shed 5 bases, with 12 bases lying between them. The V gene's germline CDR1 is SSHAT and CDR2 FNYEAQ (reference sequence). CDR3 sequence reads: CASGKGRTGELFF. The CDR3 DNA reads TGTGCCAGCGGGAAGGGGAGGACCGGGGAGCTGTTTTTT.

The J gene is TRBJ1-1, the V gene TRBV19; D unclear. Trimming left V 7 bases short and J 5 bases short, with 17 bases between. Germline values: CDR1 LNHDA, CDR2 SQIVND (reference sequence). CDR3 length: 14 amino acids. CDR3 DNA sequence: TGTGCCAGTATGCGGATGTTGGGCCGGACTGAAGCTTTCTTT. This codes for CASMRMLGRTEAFF.

J is TRBJ1-1 and V is TRBV5-1; D perhaps matches TRBD1 (6 bases). The CDR3 loop spans 15 amino acids. CDR1 and CDR2 from the germline V gene are SGHRS and YFSETQ. Trimming stripped 5 bases from V and 1 base from J, with 15 bases between. The chain's CDR3 is CASRSRGNENTEAFF. For the CDR3, the DNA is TGCGCCAGCAGAAGCAGGGGCAATGAGAACACTGAAGCTTTCTTT.

V usage is TRBV2 and J usage is TRBJ2-7; 11 bases are shared with TRBD1. CDR1 and CDR2 (germline): SNHLY, FYNNEI. This CDR3 region has 17 residues. Trimming removed 1 base from V and 2 bases from J; junction bases left unmatched: 7. Here the CDR3 reads CASSEVQDRGQAYEQYF. The DNA of the CDR3 is TGTGCCAGCAGTGAAGTTCAGGACAGGGGGCAGGCCTACGAGCAGTACTTC.

The chain carries TRBV6-2 or TRBV6-3 and TRBJ2-1, with 9 nucleotides matching TRBD1. Germline V gene data show CDR1 as MNHEY and CDR2 as SVGEGT. Trimming removed 5 bases from V and 7 bases from J; junction bases left unmatched: 6. The CDR3 covers 14 residues. The CDR3 coding sequence is TGTGCCAGCAGTACAGGGGGCCCCCAGAATGAGCAGTTCTTC. Translated: CASSTGGPQNEQFF.

This clonotype appeared many times. The chain combines TRBV12-3 or TRBV12-4 with TRBJ1-2; tentative D call: TRBD1 (5 bases). The ends were cut back, 5 bases at V and 4 bases at J, with 17 bases in the middle. The CDR3 has 15 residues. CDR3 residues: CASSPGGDYPYGYTF. The CDR3 coding sequence is TGTGCCAGCAGTCCGGGGGGGGACTACCCCTATGGCTACACCTTC.

In this sample, this clonotype turned up many times. The chain carries TRBV6-1 and TRBJ2-5; either TRBD1 or TRBD2 may supply D (6 bases each). The CDR3 is 12 amino acids. Trimming removed 6 bases at V and 4 bases at J, with 9 bases between. CDR1 and CDR2 from the germline V gene are MNHNS and SASEGT. The CDR3 protein is CASRGGGETQYF. Written as DNA, the CDR3 is TGTGCCAGCAGGGGGGGCGGAGAGACCCAGTACTTC.

This clonotype was detected ten times or more. The CDR3 reads CASSQQGGPQHF. CDR3 nucleotides: TGTGCCAGCAGCCAGCAGGGGGGACCCCAGCATTTT. The gene calls are TRBV5-5 and TRBJ1-5; 7 nucleotides line up with TRBD1. V dropped 4 bases and J dropped 10; count of bases not matched to a gene: 5. Germline assignment: CDR1 SGHKS and CDR2 YYEKEE (reference sequence). This CDR3 spans 12 amino acids.

The table lists this clonotype with many counts. This chain uses TRBV6-1 with TRBJ1-1; D remains unclear. This CDR3 is built from 13 residues. The V end was cut by 8 bases, the J end by 1 base, with 11 bases between. Per germline, CDR1 MNHNS and CDR2 SASEGT. CDR3 protein: CASVEASNTEAFF. The CDR3 DNA reads as TGTGCCAGCGTTGAGGCGTCGAACACTGAAGCTTTCTTT.

This clonotype has just a few counts. Just one base apart from a much larger clone, this may be a read error. The chain links TRBV30 to TRBJ2-1; D is possibly TRBD1 (6 bases). Germline V gives CDR1 GTSNPN, CDR2 SVGIG (reference sequence). The length of the CDR3 is 12 residues. Here the CDR3 reads CTWSGAGDEQFF. The CDR3 DNA reads as TGTACCTGGAGTGGCGCAGGGGATGAGCAGTTCTTC.

This clonotype was counted only a few times. V and J are TRBV15 and TRBJ2-2; D is unclear. Trimming left V 1 base short and J 5 bases short, with 8 bases between. This CDR3 contains 14 residues. Germline CDR1 reads LNHNV; CDR2 reads YYDKDF (reference sequence). This CDR3 reads CATSRGKRTGELFF. CDR3 bases: TGTGCCACCAGCAGAGGGAAGAGGACCGGGGAGCTGTTTTTT.

With respect to this clonotype: A single base separates this from a much larger clone, so it may be a read error. The rearrangement uses TRBV28 and TRBJ2-1; D is undetermined. CDR1 MDHEN and CDR2 SYDVKM come from the germline V gene. V shed 4 bases and J shed 7 bases, with 17 bases lying between them. The CDR3 is 15 amino acids. This chain's CDR3 is CASSSPMMRWNEQFF. CDR3 in DNA: TGTGCCAGCAGTTCCCCAATGATGAGGTGGAATGAGCAGTTCTTC.

The rearrangement uses TRBV28 and TRBJ1-2; maybe TRBD1 (6 bases). The CDR3 has 13 amino acids. Germline loops: CDR1 MDHEN, CDR2 SYDVKM. V was pared by 1 base and J by 8 bases, with 11 bases between. CDR3 DNA sequence: TGTGCCAGCAGTTTATCGGGGGCTGGAGGCTACACCTTC. Protein sequence: CASSLSGAGGYTF.

This clonotype was picked up many times. The rearrangement links TRBV28 to TRBJ1-5, with no clear D. Germline V CDR1 and CDR2: MDHEN, SYDVKM. Trimming cost V 7 bases and J 8 bases, with 12 bases left between them. The CDR3 consists of 12 residues. DNA for the CDR3: TGTGCCAGCAAACCGGCGGAGAAGCCCCAGCATTTT. Its translation: CASKPAEKPQHF.

This clonotype was seen only a few times. The chain joins TRBV2 to TRBJ2-2, with 7 bases that match TRBD1. Germline V CDR1 and CDR2: SNHLY, FYNNEI. This CDR3 is 14 amino acids long. J was trimmed by 4 bases and V by 5 bases; bases with no gene match: 4. The chain's CDR3 is CASSWDRPTGELFF. In DNA, the CDR3 is TGTGCCAGCAGTTGGGACAGACCCACCGGGGAGCTGTTTTTT.

The chain combines TRBV12-5 with TRBJ1-1; no reliable D call. V lost 10 bases to trimming and J lost 2 bases, with 11 bases between them. CDR3 size: 12 residues. Germline V gene lookup returns CDR1 LGHNT and CDR2 FRNRAP. The CDR3 nucleotides read TGTGCTACCCGGCGTGGTAACACTGAAGCTTTCTTT. This encodes CATRRGNTEAFF. Looking up the rest from reference TRBV12-5 and TRBJ1-1 gives the full variable domain: DARVTQTPRHKVTEMGQEVTMRCQPILGHNTVFWYRQTMMQGLELLAYFRNRAPLDDSGMPKDRFSAEMPDATLATLKIQPSEPRDSAVYFCATRRGNTEAFFGQGTRLTVV.

This clonotype was picked up many times. CDR3 region: CASTPLPGSYEQYF. The CDR3 DNA sequence: TGTGCCAGCACCCCCCTCCCGGGCTCCTACGAGCAGTACTTC. The genes are TRBV28 and TRBJ2-7; D not resolved. The CDR3 has 14 amino acids. Trimming removed 7 bases from V and 0 bases from J, with 13 bases in between. The germline gives CDR1 MDHEN, CDR2 SYDVKM.

The J gene is TRBJ2-5, the V gene TRBV15; D is perhaps TRBD1 or TRBD2 (5 bases each). The CDR3 loop spans 15 amino acids. V lost 3 bases and J lost 3, with 14 bases in between. The germline V gene has CDR1 LNHNV and CDR2 YYDKDF (reference sequence). The CDR3 bases are TGTGCCACCAGCAGCCGGTTGGGGGTCAAAGAGACCCAGTACTTC. It codes for CATSSRLGVKETQYF.

There are a few counts of this clonotype. The gene calls are TRBV7-9 and TRBJ2-3, with D unresolved. Germline values: CDR1 SEHNR, CDR2 FQNEAQ (reference sequence). V lost 8 bases to trimming and J lost 2 bases, with 8 bases between them. This CDR3 region has 12 residues. The CDR3 nucleotides read TGTGCCAGCCACCCTTCCACAGATACGCAGTATTTT. It is translated as CASHPSTDTQYF.

V usage is TRBV12-3 or TRBV12-4 and J usage is TRBJ2-7, with D perhaps TRBD2 (5 bases). Trimming took 6 bases from V and 2 from J, leaving 11 bases between them. The CDR3 contains 13 residues. The CDR3 nucleotides read TGTGCCAGCAGCGGGGAGCTCACCTACGAGCAGTACTTC. Amino acid sequence: CASSGELTYEQYF.

This rearrangement joins TRBV4-1 to TRBJ2-2; perhaps TRBD2 as D (5 bases). Germline lookup yields CDR1 MGHRA and CDR2 YSYEKL. CDR3 length: 17 residues. The V end was cut by 1 base, the J end by 3 bases, with 15 bases between. The CDR3 spells CASSQVRSSGDTGELFF. Written as DNA, the CDR3 is TGCGCCAGCAGCCAAGTACGCTCAAGCGGTGACACCGGGGAGCTGTTTTTT.

Ten or more counts support this clonotype. CDR3 DNA sequence: TGTGCCAGCAGTCCCTTTTCAAAGCCCTCCTACGAGCAGTACTTC. Translated, it gives CASSPFSKPSYEQYF. The gene calls are TRBV27 and TRBJ2-7, with D unclear. This CDR3 spans 15 amino acids. V was trimmed by 5 bases and J by 0 bases, leaving 14 bases between them. Germline CDR1 and CDR2: MNHEY and SMNVEV (reference sequence).

At least ten counts were recorded for this clonotype. The V gene is TRBV14, the J gene TRBJ1-4; D ambiguous. The ends were cut back, 2 bases at V and 8 bases at J, with 12 bases in the middle. The CDR3 totals 14 residues. Per germline, CDR1 SGHDN and CDR2 FVKESK. The chain's CDR3 is CASSQPSRREKLFF. The CDR3 bases are TGTGCCAGCAGCCAACCATCTCGGAGGGAAAAACTGTTTTTT.

This clonotype was detected only a few times. A junction boundary mismatches the germline segment, possibly from a read error. The CDR3 coding sequence is TGTGCCAACAGTTTATCCGGGGGGAGCTACGAGCAGTACTTC. Residues: CANSLSGGSYEQYF. The gene calls are TRBV28 and TRBJ2-7, with 7 bases that match TRBD2. The germline V gene encodes CDR1 MDHEN and CDR2 SYDVKM. There are 14 residues in the CDR3.

This clonotype was picked up many times. The V and J genes are TRBV7-2 and TRBJ2-5, with 7 bases that match TRBD2. V trimming: 5 bases; J trimming: 0 bases; junction bases outside the gene matches: 3. CDR1 and CDR2 from the germline V gene are SGHTA and FQGNSA. The CDR3 consists of 14 residues. The CDR3 coding sequence is TGTGCCAGCAGCCCAGGACTAGACCAAGAGACCCAGTACTTC. It specifies CASSPGLDQETQYF.